This T cell receptor beta chain came from a study of blood T cell repertoires in COVID-19. The V gene lost 1 base and the J gene lost 6 bases, with 11 bases spanning the gap. CDR3 length: 15 residues. CDR1 SGHRS and CDR2 YFSETQ come from the germline V gene. Repertoires were generated with immunoSEQ multiplex PCR, while TCRdb's copy carries only in-frame clones and drops some. The sample has over 250,000 clones; 70% to 90% are singletons. This TCR was sampled from a woman between 25 and 40 years old who had recovered from COVID-19. The sequenced sample was PBMCs or T cells enriched from blood (not recorded which). This chain uses TRBV5-1 with TRBJ1-6; possibly TRBD1 for D (5 bases). Written as DNA, the CDR3 is TGCGCCAGCAGCTTGCAGGGAAAACCTAATTCACCCCTCCACTTT. Amino acid sequence: CASSLQGKPNSPLHF.